The sequence of this T cell receptor beta chain was determined in a study of shared clonotypes between healthy human individuals. This CDR3 spans 14 amino acids. Germline V gives CDR1 MDHEN, CDR2 SYDVKM. V shed 8 bases and J shed 2 bases, with 13 bases lying between them. Data came from immunoSEQ multiplex PCR; TCRdb stores just in-frame clones and leaves some out. The sample gives hundreds of thousands of clones, 73% of which show up once; around 1.7% is in the top ten. Sequenced: memory CD4+ T cells sorted from blood. Described subset: CD45RA-negative fraction. The origin of this receptor is a woman aged 30 to 39 in good health. This sequence joins TRBV28 and TRBJ2-1, with D maybe TRBD1 (5 bases). In DNA, the CDR3 is TGTGCCAGCCACAGGACACCAACCTACAATGAGCAGTTCTTC. Protein sequence: CASHRTPTYNEQFF.